The T cell receptor beta chain under discussion was sequenced for a study of OX40 agonist ivuxolimab in advanced cancers. The V gene end was trimmed by 2 bases and the J gene end by 1 base; junction bases not matched to a gene: 8. The CDR3 extends over 16 amino acids. CDR1 is SGHRS and CDR2 is YFSETQ in the germline V gene. Using immunoSEQ multiplex PCR, the repertoire was profiled, and TCRdb retains in-frame clones only, with some absent. This repertoire shows some 83,000 clones, about 88% found once; its top ten account for approximately 7%. Autoimmune disease history or systemic immunosuppression excluded patients. Study-level results: Low clonal expansion, among the lowest seen, marked partial responders at 0.1-3.0 mg/kg.

A word on this clone: Its antigen is not known.

J is TRBJ1-1 and V is TRBV5-1; 7 bases are shared with TRBD1. This specimen was CD4+ or CD8+ T cells sorted from blood, taken in a trial of the OX40 agonist ivuxolimab. The sequence was collected from an adult with an advanced solid tumor such as melanoma, head and neck, liver or kidney cancer. The CDR3 nucleotides read TGCGCCAGCAGCTTCAGAACGGGACAGACGAACACTGAAGCTTTCTTT. This translates into CASSFRTGQTNTEAFF.